The clone carrying this T cell receptor beta chain was observed a handful of times. The target antigen is unknown. Full-length variable regions came from constant-region reverse primers plus semi-nested Nested Universal Primer A PCR. TCRdb re-analysed the 5' RACE reads in MiXCR, keeping a single row per CDR3 protein. The data hold thousands of distinct CDR3 sequences, with about 73% observed a single time. Tregs were sorted as CD4+CD25+CD127-/low cells. Study findings and constraints: Tumor-infiltrating Treg TCR alpha and beta sequences overlapped most with tumor naive CD4+ T cells, then blood naive. Tumor memory CD4+ T cell TCR gene usage clustered with blood and lymph node memory CD4+ cells and lymph node naive CD4+ cells.

The CDR3 is made up of 15 amino acids. Germline CDR1 and CDR2: MGHRA and YSYEKL. Losses at the gene ends were 5 bases for V and 4 bases for J; bases not matched to a gene: 8. This clonotype was obtained from a female donor with breast cancer. This chain links TRBV4-1 with TRBJ2-7; the match to TRBD2 covers 10 bases. The sample comprised tumor-infiltrating Tregs sorted from the breast tumor. CDR3 protein: CASSFPGLATYEQYF. The CDR3 DNA is TGCGCCAGCAGCTTCCCGGGACTAGCGACGTACGAGCAGTACTTC.